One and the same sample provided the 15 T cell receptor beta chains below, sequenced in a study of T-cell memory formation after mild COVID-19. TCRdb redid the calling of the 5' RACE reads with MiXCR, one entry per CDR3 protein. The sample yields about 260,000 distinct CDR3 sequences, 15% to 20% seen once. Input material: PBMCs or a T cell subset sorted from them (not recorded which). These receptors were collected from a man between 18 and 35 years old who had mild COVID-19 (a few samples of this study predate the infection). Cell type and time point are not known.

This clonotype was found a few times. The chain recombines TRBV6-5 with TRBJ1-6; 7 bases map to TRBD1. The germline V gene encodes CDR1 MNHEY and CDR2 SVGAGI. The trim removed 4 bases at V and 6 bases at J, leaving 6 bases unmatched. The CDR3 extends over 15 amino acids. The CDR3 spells CASSSRGVGNSPLHF. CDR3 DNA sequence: TGTGCCAGCAGTTCCAGGGGGGTCGGTAATTCACCCCTCCACTTT.

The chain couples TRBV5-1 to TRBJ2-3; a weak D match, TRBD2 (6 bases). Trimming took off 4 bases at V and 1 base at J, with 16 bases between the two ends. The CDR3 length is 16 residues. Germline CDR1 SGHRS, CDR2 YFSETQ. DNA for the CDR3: TGCGCCAGCAGCCCCCCGGGGCGGGGAGGCACAGATACGCAGTATTTT. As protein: CASSPPGRGGTDTQYF.

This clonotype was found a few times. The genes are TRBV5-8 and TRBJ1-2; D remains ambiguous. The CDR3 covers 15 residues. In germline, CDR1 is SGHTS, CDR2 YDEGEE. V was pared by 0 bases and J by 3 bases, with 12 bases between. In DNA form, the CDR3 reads TGTGCCAGCAGCTTGGTACGTGGATTGGACTATGGCTACACCTTC. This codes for CASSLVRGLDYGYTF.

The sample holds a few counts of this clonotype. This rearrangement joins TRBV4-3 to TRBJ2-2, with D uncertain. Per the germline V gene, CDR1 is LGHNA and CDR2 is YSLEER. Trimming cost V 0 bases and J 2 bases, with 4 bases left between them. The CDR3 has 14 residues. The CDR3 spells CASSQDFNTGELFF. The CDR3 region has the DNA TGCGCCAGCAGCCAAGACTTCAACACCGGGGAGCTGTTTTTT.

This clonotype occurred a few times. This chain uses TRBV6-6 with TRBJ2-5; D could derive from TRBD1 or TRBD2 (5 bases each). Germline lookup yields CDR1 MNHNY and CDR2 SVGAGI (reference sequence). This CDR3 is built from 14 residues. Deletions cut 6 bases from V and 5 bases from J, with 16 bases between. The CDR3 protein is CASSGTLQKETQYF. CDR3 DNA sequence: TGTGCCAGCAGCGGGACCCTACAAAAGGAGACCCAGTACTTC.

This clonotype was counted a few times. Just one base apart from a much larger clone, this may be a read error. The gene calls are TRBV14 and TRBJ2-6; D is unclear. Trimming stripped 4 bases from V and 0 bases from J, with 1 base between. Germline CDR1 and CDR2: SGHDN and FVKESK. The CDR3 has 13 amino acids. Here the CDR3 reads CASSRSGANVLTF. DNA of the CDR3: TGTGCCAGCAGCCGCTCTGGGGCCAACGTCCTGACTTTC.

In nucleotides, the CDR3 is TGTGCCAGCAGTTTAGCAGGGTCAAGAGAAAAACTGTTTTTT. It yields the protein CASSLAGSREKLFF. V usage is TRBV12-3 or TRBV12-4 and J usage is TRBJ1-4; D not certain. Trimming cost V 0 bases and J 8 bases, with 10 bases left between them. The CDR3 extends over 14 amino acids.

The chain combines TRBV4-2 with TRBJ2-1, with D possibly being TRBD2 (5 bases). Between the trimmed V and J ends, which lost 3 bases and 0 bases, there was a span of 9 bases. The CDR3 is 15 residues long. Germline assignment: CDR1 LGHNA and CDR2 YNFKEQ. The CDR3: CASSQERDSYNEQFF. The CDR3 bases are TGTGCCAGCAGCCAGGAACGGGACTCCTACAATGAGCAGTTCTTC.

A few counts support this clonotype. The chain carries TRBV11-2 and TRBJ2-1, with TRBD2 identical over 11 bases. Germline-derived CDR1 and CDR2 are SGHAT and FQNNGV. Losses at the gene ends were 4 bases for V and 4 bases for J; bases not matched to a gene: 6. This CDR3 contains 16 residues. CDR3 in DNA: TGTGCCAGCAGCTCGGCCGGGACTAGCGGTTACAATGAGCAGTTCTTC. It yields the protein CASSSAGTSGYNEQFF.

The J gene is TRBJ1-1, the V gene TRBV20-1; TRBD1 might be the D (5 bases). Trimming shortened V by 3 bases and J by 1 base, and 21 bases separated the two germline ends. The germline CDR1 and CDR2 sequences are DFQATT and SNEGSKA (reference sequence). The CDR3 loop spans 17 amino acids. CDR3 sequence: CSARGRQTAYANTEAFF. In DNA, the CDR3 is TGCAGTGCTAGGGGAAGACAGACGGCCTATGCGAACACTGAAGCTTTCTTT.

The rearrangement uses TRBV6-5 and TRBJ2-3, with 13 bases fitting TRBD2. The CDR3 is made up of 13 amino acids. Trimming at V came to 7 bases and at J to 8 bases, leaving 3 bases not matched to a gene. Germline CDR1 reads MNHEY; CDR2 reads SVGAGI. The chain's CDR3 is CASTGTSGATQYF. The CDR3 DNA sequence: TGTGCCAGCACAGGGACTAGCGGGGCTACGCAGTATTTT.

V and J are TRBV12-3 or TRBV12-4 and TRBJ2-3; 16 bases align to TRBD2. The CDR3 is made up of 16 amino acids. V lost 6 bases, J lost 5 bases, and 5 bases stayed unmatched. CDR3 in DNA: TGTGCCAGCAGAACGGGACTAGCGGGGGGGATAGATACGCAGTATTTT. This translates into CASRTGLAGGIDTQYF.

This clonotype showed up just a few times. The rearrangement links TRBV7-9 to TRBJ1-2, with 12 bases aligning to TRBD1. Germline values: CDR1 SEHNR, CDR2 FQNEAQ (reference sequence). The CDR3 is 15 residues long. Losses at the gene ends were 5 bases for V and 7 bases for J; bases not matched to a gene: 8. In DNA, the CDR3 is TGTGCCAGCAGCAAACCGGGACAGGGGGCGCGTGGCTACACCTTC. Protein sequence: CASSKPGQGARGYTF.

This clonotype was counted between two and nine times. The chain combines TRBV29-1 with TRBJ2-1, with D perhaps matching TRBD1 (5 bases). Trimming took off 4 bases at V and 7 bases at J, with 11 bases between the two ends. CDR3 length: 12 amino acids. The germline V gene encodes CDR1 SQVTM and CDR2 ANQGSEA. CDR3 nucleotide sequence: TGCAGCGTTGGTCGCAGGGCGAATGAGCAGTTCTTC. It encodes CSVGRRANEQFF.

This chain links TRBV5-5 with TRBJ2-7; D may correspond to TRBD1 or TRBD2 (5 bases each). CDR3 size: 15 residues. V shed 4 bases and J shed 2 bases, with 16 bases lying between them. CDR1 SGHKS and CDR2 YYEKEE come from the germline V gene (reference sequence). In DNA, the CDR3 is TGTGCCAGCAGCCCCTACCGCAGGGACCCCTACGAGCAGTACTTC. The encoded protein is CASSPYRRDPYEQYF.